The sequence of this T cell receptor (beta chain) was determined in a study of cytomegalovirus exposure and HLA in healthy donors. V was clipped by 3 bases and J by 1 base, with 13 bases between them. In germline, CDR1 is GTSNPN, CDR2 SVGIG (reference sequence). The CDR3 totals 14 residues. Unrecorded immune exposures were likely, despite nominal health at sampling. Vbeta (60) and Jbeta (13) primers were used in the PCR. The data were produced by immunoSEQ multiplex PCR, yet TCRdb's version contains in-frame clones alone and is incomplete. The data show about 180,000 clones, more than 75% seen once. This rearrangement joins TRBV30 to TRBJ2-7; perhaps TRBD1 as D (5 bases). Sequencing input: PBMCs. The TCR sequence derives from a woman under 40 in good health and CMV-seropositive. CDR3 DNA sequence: TGTGCCTGGAGGAACCAGGGTGGGTCCTACGAGCAGTACTTC. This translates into CAWRNQGGSYEQYF. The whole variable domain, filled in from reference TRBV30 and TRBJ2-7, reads SQTIHQWPATLVQPVGSPLSLECTVEGTSNPNLYWYRQAAGRGLQLLFYSVGIGQISSEVPQNLSASRPQDRQFILSSKKLLLSDSGFYLCAWRNQGGSYEQYFGPGTRLTVT.